This TCR beta chain stems from a study of blood T cell repertoires in COVID-19. Assay used: immunoSEQ multiplex PCR; TCRdb lists only in-frame clones, some missing. The sample consists of fewer than 450,000 clones, around nine tenths of them appearing once. With 2 bases removed from V and 5 bases from J, the gap between germline ends came to 10 bases. CDR1 and CDR2 (germline): GTSNPN, SVGIG (reference sequence). This CDR3 region has 13 residues. The chain joins TRBV30 to TRBJ2-1, with TRBD2 as a possible D gene (6 bases). The sequenced material came from peripheral blood. This TCR came from a woman between 18 and 30 years old who had recovered from COVID-19. CDR3 bases: TGTGCCTGGAGTATGCGGGACGACAATGAGCAGTTCTTC. Its translation: CAWSMRDDNEQFF.